The 31 T cell receptor beta chains reported below all come from one sample, sequenced in a study of blood T cell repertoires in COVID-19. Only in-frame clones appear in the TCRdb table, and some are missing; sequencing was by immunoSEQ multiplex PCR. This sample yields about 260,000 clones, of which 75% to 90% are seen a single time; approximately 2% belongs to the top ten. The sequencing input was peripheral blood. These receptors originate from a man aged 25 to 40 with active or convalescent COVID-19.

CDR3 in DNA: TGTGCCAGCAGGGGACAGGGGTTTGGCTACACCTTC. This encodes CASRGQGFGYTF. The chain combines TRBV25-1 with TRBJ1-2; 10 positions match TRBD1. This CDR3 has 12 amino acids. Germline V gene data show CDR1 as MGHDK and CDR2 as SYGVNS. Trimming cost V 6 bases and J 7 bases; bases outside gene matches: 2.

The chain is built from TRBV27 and TRBJ2-1, with TRBD2 matching 14 bases. The CDR3 contains 18 residues. The ends lost 5 bases at V and 1 base at J; junction bases unmatched: 7. In germline, CDR1 is MNHEY, CDR2 SMNVEV (reference sequence). The CDR3 loop reads CASSPTSGGAGSYNEQFF. CDR3 DNA sequence: TGTGCCAGCAGTCCGACTAGCGGGGGGGCTGGGTCCTACAATGAGCAGTTCTTC.

This CDR3 reads CASTGQNYGYTF. CDR3 nucleotide sequence: TGCGCCAGCACTGGACAGAACTATGGCTACACCTTC. The chain recombines TRBV10-2 with TRBJ1-2, with a possible D match to TRBD1 (6 bases). The CDR3 has 12 residues. Per germline, CDR1 WSHSY and CDR2 SAAADI. The V end lost 7 bases, the J end lost 2 bases, and 8 bases lay between the germline ends.

The J gene is TRBJ2-7, the V gene TRBV19; 9 bases are a match to TRBD1. The V gene's germline CDR1 is LNHDA and CDR2 SQIVND (reference sequence). Losses at the gene ends were 3 bases for V and 6 bases for J; bases not matched to a gene: 3. The CDR3 extends over 13 amino acids. CDR3 sequence reads: CASSILDRGEQYF. CDR3 sequence (DNA): TGTGCCAGTAGTATCCTGGACAGGGGCGAGCAGTACTTC. The entire variable domain, with the rest obtained from reference TRBV19 and TRBJ2-7, is as follows: DGGITQSPKYLFRKEGQNVTLSCEQNLNHDAMYWYRQDPGQGLRLIYYSQIVNDFQKGDIAEGYSVSREKKESFPLTVTSAQKNPTAFYLCASSILDRGEQYFGPGTRLTVT.

This clone was found a few times. The chain employs TRBV11-2 and TRBJ2-2; no reliable D call. The ends were cut back, 8 bases at V and 0 bases at J, with 10 bases in the middle. The CDR3 length is 14 residues. Germline V CDR1 and CDR2: SGHAT, FQNNGV. The CDR3 DNA sequence: TGTGCCAGCGAGCGAACCGCGAACACCGGGGAGCTGTTTTTT. Its protein product is CASERTANTGELFF.

The chain employs TRBV10-2 and TRBJ2-3; no clear D gene. The V gene lost 4 bases and the J gene lost 2 bases, with 7 bases spanning the gap. CDR3 length equals 13 residues. The V gene's germline CDR1 is WSHSY and CDR2 SAAADI. The CDR3 region has the DNA TGCGCCAGCAGTGGCAGGTTCACAGATACGCAGTATTTT. Translation: CASSGRFTDTQYF.

This chain uses TRBV18 with TRBJ2-2, with a weak D call TRBD1 (5 bases). Germline V CDR1 and CDR2: KGHSH, LQKENI. The V gene lost 2 bases and the J gene lost 5 bases, with 15 bases spanning the gap. This CDR3 has 16 residues. In DNA form, the CDR3 reads TGTGCCAGCTCACCAAGATCGAGGACATTAACCGGGGAGCTGTTTTTT. Translated, it gives CASSPRSRTLTGELFF.

This clone was counted a single time. The rearrangement joins TRBV2 to TRBJ1-5, with D hard to call. Deletions cut 10 bases from V and 5 bases from J, with 18 bases between. The V gene's germline CDR1 is SNHLY and CDR2 FYNNEI. This CDR3 contains 14 residues. CDR3 protein: CATTPGGVYQPQHF. The CDR3 DNA is TGTGCCACCACCCCGGGAGGTGTTTATCAGCCCCAGCATTTT.

The chain couples TRBV18 to TRBJ1-4; D is undetermined. Germline loops: CDR1 KGHSH, CDR2 LQKENI. Trimming removed 1 base at V and 2 bases at J, with 5 bases between. The CDR3 length is 14 residues. In DNA form, the CDR3 reads TGTGCCAGCTCACCACAGGAGACTAATGAAAAACTGTTTTTT. This codes for CASSPQETNEKLFF.

The gene calls are TRBV6-5 and TRBJ1-3, with 8 bases that match TRBD1. J lost 0 bases, V lost 3 bases, and 4 bases had no gene match. Germline assignment: CDR1 MNHEY and CDR2 SVGAGI. This CDR3 region has 16 residues. The CDR3 spells CASSYAGTGSGNTIYF. Here the CDR3 DNA reads TGTGCCAGCAGTTATGCCGGGACAGGCTCTGGAAACACCATATATTTT.

The chain joins TRBV9 to TRBJ2-1; the match to TRBD1 covers 7 bases. The CDR3 has 16 amino acids. CDR1 and CDR2 from the germline V gene are SGDLS and YYNGEE. V shed 2 bases and J 4 bases; nucleotides not matched to a gene: 9. The CDR3 region has the DNA TGTGCCAGCAGCGTGGGGGTGGGGACAGAGTACAATGAGCAGTTCTTC. Encoded protein: CASSVGVGTEYNEQFF.

This clone came up once. The chain is built from TRBV10-1 and TRBJ2-7, with D perhaps matching TRBD2 (5 bases). This CDR3 is built from 15 residues. Germline values: CDR1 WNHNN, CDR2 SYGVQD (reference sequence). The V end was cut by 3 bases, the J end by 0 bases, with 12 bases between. CDR3 sequence reads: CASSESGDSSYEQYF. The CDR3 bases are TGCGCCAGCAGTGAATCCGGGGATTCCTCCTACGAGCAGTACTTC.

This clone was observed a few times. This rearrangement joins TRBV6-6 to TRBJ1-2, with 9 bases identical to TRBD1. Germline trimming cut 6 bases from V and 0 bases from J; bases unmatched to any gene: 8. This CDR3 has 16 amino acids. Germline V gene data show CDR1 as MNHNY and CDR2 as SVGAGI (reference sequence). The DNA of the CDR3 is TGTGCCAGCAGCCGAAACCGGGACAGGGCTAACTATGGCTACACCTTC. Encoded protein: CASSRNRDRANYGYTF.

This chain connects TRBV4-1 to TRBJ1-2, with D hard to call. V was cut by 2 bases and J by 8 bases, with 12 bases left in between. The CDR3 covers 13 residues. Germline V gene sequence: CDR1 MGHRA, CDR2 YSYEKL. For the CDR3, the DNA is TGCGCCAGCAGCCAAACCGGCAGAGGGGGCTACACCTTC. Amino acids: CASSQTGRGGYTF.

A single count supports this clone. This chain connects TRBV6-6 to TRBJ1-4; D possibly corresponds to TRBD1 (6 bases). Germline CDR1 reads MNHNY; CDR2 reads SVGAGI (reference sequence). Trimming pared 4 bases from V and 6 bases from J, leaving 18 bases between. CDR3 length: 16 amino acids. The CDR3 nucleotides read TGTGCCAGCAGTTTCGGCGGGAGGGGGAGAGATGAAAAACTGTTTTTT. Residues: CASSFGGRGRDEKLFF.

This clone has more than one count but fewer than ten. The chain uses TRBV30 and TRBJ1-4, with D unresolved. CDR1 is GTSNPN and CDR2 is SVGIG in the germline V gene (reference sequence). The V end was cut by 2 bases, the J end by 11 bases, with 15 bases between. The CDR3 spans 13 residues. In DNA, the CDR3 is TGTGCCTGGAGTTTAGCAGCGAGTGGGAAACTGTTTTTT. Translated, it gives CAWSLAASGKLFF.

The chain uses TRBV6-5 and TRBJ1-2, with 8 bases fitting TRBD1. The J segment lost 8 bases and the V segment lost 6 bases, leaving 8 bases of the junction unmatched. This CDR3 has 13 residues. Germline CDR1 and CDR2: MNHEY and SVGAGI. Here the CDR3 DNA reads TGTGCCAGCAGGAGCGGACAGGGAGACGGCTACACCTTC. Encoded protein: CASRSGQGDGYTF.

Only a few counts were recorded for this clone. The chain employs TRBV30 and TRBJ1-2, with D tentatively TRBD1 (5 bases). Germline CDR1 GTSNPN, CDR2 SVGIG (reference sequence). V gave up 4 bases and J gave up 4 bases, with 22 bases separating them. The CDR3 spans 16 residues. The CDR3 DNA reads as TGTGCCTGGACCACGAAAGGGGATATCTATGTCTATGGCTACACCTTC. It specifies CAWTTKGDIYVYGYTF.

The chain uses TRBV25-1 and TRBJ2-1; 8 nucleotides agree with TRBD1. V lost 8 bases to trimming and J lost 5 bases; unmatched junction nucleotides: 5. Germline CDR1 is MGHDK and CDR2 is SYGVNS. This CDR3 region has 13 residues. CDR3 region: CASRDRSDNEQFF. DNA of the CDR3: TGTGCCAGCCGGGACAGGTCCGACAATGAGCAGTTCTTC.

This rearrangement joins TRBV7-9 to TRBJ2-4; 14 bases map to TRBD2. The CDR3 spans 16 residues. The ends lost 3 bases at V and 7 bases at J; junction bases unmatched: 5. Germline V gives CDR1 SEHNR, CDR2 FQNEAQ (reference sequence). The CDR3 here is CASSLGLAGDRNIQYF. The CDR3 DNA follows: TGTGCCAGCAGCTTGGGACTAGCGGGGGATCGGAACATTCAGTACTTC. Supplemented by reference TRBV7-9 and TRBJ2-4, the full variable domain reads DTGVSQNPRHKITKRGQNVTFRCDPISEHNRLYWYRQTLGQGPEFLTYFQNEAQLEKSRLLSDRFSAERPKGSFSTLEIQRTEQGDSAMYLCASSLGLAGDRNIQYFGAGTRLSVL.

V gene TRBV15 combines with J gene TRBJ2-6, with 10 positions matching TRBD1. The length of the CDR3 is 17 residues. Germline CDR1 LNHNV, CDR2 YYDKDF (reference sequence). The ends lost 4 bases at V and 4 bases at J; junction bases unmatched: 7. CDR3 coding DNA: TGTGCCACCAGCATTCGACAGGGGGCGGCGGGGGCCAACGTCCTGACTTTC. This codes for CATSIRQGAAGANVLTF.

The chain couples TRBV27 to TRBJ2-7, with TRBD1 matching over 8 bases. Germline V lookup: CDR1 MNHEY, CDR2 SMNVEV (reference sequence). The CDR3 is 13 amino acids. Unmatched junction bases numbered 0, after V lost 2 bases and J lost 3 bases. CDR3 coding DNA: TGTGCCAGCAGTTTAGACAGGGGCTACGAGCAGTACTTC. This translates into CASSLDRGYEQYF.

This clone was seen more than once but under ten times. The V and J genes are TRBV14 and TRBJ2-3; D is unclear. This CDR3 spans 12 amino acids. V was shortened by 0 bases and J by 5 bases, with 3 bases between the two germline ends. The germline gives CDR1 SGHDN, CDR2 FVKESK. The CDR3: CASSQDGDTQYF. The CDR3 nucleotides are TGTGCCAGCAGCCAAGACGGAGATACGCAGTATTTT.

This chain links TRBV28 with TRBJ2-5; 7 nucleotides align to TRBD1. This CDR3 has 15 amino acids. The germline gives CDR1 MDHEN, CDR2 SYDVKM. The junction had 13 bases not matched to a gene; V was cut back by 5 bases and J by 7 bases. CDR3 DNA: TGTGCCAGCAGTCCGGACAGGTGGGATTGGTGGACCCAGTACTTC. Its translation: CASSPDRWDWWTQYF.

This chain links TRBV1 with TRBJ1-5; the D call in the table, TRBD1, was not verified against the DNA. TRBV1 is labeled a pseudogene. The CDR3 is 22 amino acids. The CDR3 spells CTSSQPTNPDRGEPYSNQPQHF. DNA of the CDR3: TGCACCAGCAGCCAACCAACGAATCCGGACAGGGGAGAGCCTTATAGCAATCAGCCCCAGCATTTT.

This sequence joins TRBV9 and TRBJ1-1; D call uncertain. The germline CDR1 and CDR2 sequences are SGDLS and YYNGEE. Trimming left V 0 bases short and J 4 bases short, with 7 bases between. CDR3 size: 13 residues. In nucleotides, the CDR3 is TGTGCCAGCAGCGTAGGCGGTTTCACTGAAGCTTTCTTT. Translated: CASSVGGFTEAFF. Supplemented by reference TRBV9 and TRBJ1-1, the full variable domain reads DSGVTQTPKHLITATGQRVTLRCSPRSGDLSVYWYQQSLDQGLQFLIQYYNGEERAKGNILERFSAQQFPDLHSELNLSSLELGDSALYFCASSVGGFTEAFFGQGTRLTVV.

This clone is a singleton in its sample. The chain couples TRBV3-1 (or the pseudogene TRBV3-2) to TRBJ2-7; a possible D gene is TRBD1 (5 bases). Per the germline V gene, CDR1 is LGHDT and CDR2 is YNNKEL (reference sequence). With 1 base removed from V and 6 bases from J, the gap between germline ends came to 13 bases. The CDR3 covers 14 residues. In nucleotides, the CDR3 is TGTGCCAGCAGCCAAGGTTTGGGGCCGCGCGAGCAGTACTTC. Amino acid sequence: CASSQGLGPREQYF.

This clone was seen only once. The chain has TRBV19 and TRBJ1-2, with D possibly TRBD1 on 5 matching bases. Germline V CDR1 and CDR2: LNHDA, SQIVND (reference sequence). CDR3 length: 14 amino acids. Trimming pared 7 bases from V and 6 bases from J, leaving 18 bases between. The CDR3 DNA follows: TGTGCCAGTAAGGGGCCACTAACTGGCGATGGCTACACCTTC. Encoded protein: CASKGPLTGDGYTF.

In this sample, this clone turned up once. This rearrangement joins TRBV7-2 to TRBJ1-1; D possibly corresponds to TRBD1 (5 bases). CDR3 length: 14 amino acids. The V gene's germline CDR1 is SGHTA and CDR2 FQGNSA. Trimming cost V 4 bases and J 8 bases, with 17 bases left between them. The CDR3 DNA sequence: TGTGCCAGCAGCTCGTTCACAGGAAAACCCGAAGCTTTCTTT. Translated, it gives CASSSFTGKPEAFF.

J is TRBJ1-1 and V is TRBV19; TRBD1 agrees at 8 bases. Per the germline V gene, CDR1 is LNHDA and CDR2 is SQIVND (reference sequence). V trimming: 5 bases; J trimming: 3 bases; junction bases outside the gene matches: 5. This CDR3 spans 14 amino acids. CDR3 amino acids: CASSPQGGDTEAFF. CDR3 coding DNA: TGTGCCAGTAGTCCACAGGGGGGGGACACTGAAGCTTTCTTT. Based on the CDR3 plus reference TRBV19 and TRBJ1-1, the full variable domain is DGGITQSPKYLFRKEGQNVTLSCEQNLNHDAMYWYRQDPGQGLRLIYYSQIVNDFQKGDIAEGYSVSREKKESFPLTVTSAQKNPTAFYLCASSPQGGDTEAFFGQGTRLTVV.

The J gene is TRBJ2-1, the V gene TRBV5-1; 10 positions match TRBD2. V gave up 0 bases and J gave up 6 bases; unmatched junction bases: 12. The CDR3 has 18 residues. Germline CDR1 is SGHRS and CDR2 is YFSETQ. CDR3 in amino acids: CASSLGLGLGLARNEQFF. The CDR3 DNA is TGCGCCAGCAGCTTGGGTCTTGGGTTGGGACTAGCGCGCAATGAGCAGTTCTTC.